The present entry profiles one TCR beta chain with its context. The sample belongs to a study of kidney transplant recipient with SARS-CoV-2 infection. V was pared by 4 bases and J by 3 bases, with 13 bases between. CDR1 is SQVTM, CDR2 ANQGSEA, per germline. The CDR3 spans 14 residues. One entry per CDR3 protein results from TCRdb running MiXCR on the reads. Among under 300,000 distinct CDR3 sequences, 25% to 30% were seen once, and the ten largest hold more than 6.5%. Material: a blood sample, obtained at baseline and on roughly day 110 from a kidney transplant recipient. This clonotype originated in a male patient between 25 and 39 years old who had COVID-19 and was a kidney transplant recipient. Some T cells may originate from the graft donor. The J gene is TRBJ2-1, the V gene TRBV29-1, with D possibly being TRBD2 (5 bases). The CDR3 reads CSVVEQEVYNEQFF. The CDR3 DNA reads as TGCAGCGTTGTAGAGCAGGAGGTCTACAATGAGCAGTTCTTC.